The 7 T cell receptor beta chains reported below all come from one sample, sequenced in a study of shared clonotypes between healthy human individuals. Naive-designated CD8 cells lacked CD45RO, were positively enriched for CCR7, and omitted terminally differentiated effector memory CD45RA+ cells. Some clones are missing from TCRdb's copy, which holds only in-frame ones; the method was immunoSEQ multiplex PCR. The profile shows hundreds of thousands of clones, about 95% of them singletons. Sequencing was carried out using naive CD8+ T cells sorted from blood. Receptors were obtained from a woman in her twenties or thirties in good health.

The chain has TRBV19 and TRBJ2-3, with TRBD1 identical over 10 bases. V lost 6 bases, J lost 2 bases, and 17 bases stayed unmatched. This CDR3 is built from 19 residues. Germline CDR1 reads LNHDA; CDR2 reads SQIVND (reference sequence). Written as DNA, the CDR3 is TGTGCCAGTAGCACCTCGACAGGGGGCGCCGCTTACTTCACAGATACGCAGTATTTT. Its protein product is CASSTSTGGAAYFTDTQYF. The full variable domain, its missing parts supplied by reference TRBV19 and TRBJ2-3, is DGGITQSPKYLFRKEGQNVTLSCEQNLNHDAMYWYRQDPGQGLRLIYYSQIVNDFQKGDIAEGYSVSREKKESFPLTVTSAQKNPTAFYLCASSTSTGGAAYFTDTQYFGPGTRLTVL.

The chain carries TRBV7-9 and TRBJ2-5; 7 positions match TRBD2. Germline lookup yields CDR1 SEHNR and CDR2 FQNEAQ (reference sequence). Trimming took 3 bases from V and 3 from J; bases not matched to a gene: 4. The CDR3 has 14 residues. CDR3: CASSLTSLEETQYF. The DNA of the CDR3 is TGTGCCAGCAGCTTGACTAGCCTAGAAGAGACCCAGTACTTC.

The V gene is TRBV6-6, the J gene TRBJ1-1; D gene unclear. The V gene lost 0 bases and the J gene lost 5 bases, with 10 bases spanning the gap. The CDR3 spans 14 residues. Per the germline V gene, CDR1 is MNHNY and CDR2 is SVGAGI (reference sequence). The DNA of the CDR3 is TGTGCCAGCAGTTACTCCCCGACGGGGACTGAAGCTTTCTTT. This codes for CASSYSPTGTEAFF.

The rearrangement uses TRBV5-1 and TRBJ2-5; 9 positions match TRBD2. This CDR3 has 16 residues. Germline V gene sequence: CDR1 SGHRS, CDR2 YFSETQ. J gave up 5 bases and V 0 bases, and 8 bases lay outside the gene matches. The CDR3 coding sequence is TGCGCCAGCAGCTTGGGGGTCTGGACTAGCGAGGAGACCCAGTACTTC. It specifies CASSLGVWTSEETQYF.

The chain is built from TRBV6-5 and TRBJ1-1; no clear D. CDR1 is MNHEY, CDR2 SVGAGI, per germline. CDR3 size: 13 residues. V was cut by 7 bases and J by 5 bases, with 14 bases left in between. The CDR3 here is CASKPPGLTEAFF. The DNA of the CDR3 is TGTGCCAGCAAACCCCCCGGGCTGACTGAAGCTTTCTTT.

This chain joins TRBV28 and TRBJ1-2; 8 nucleotides agree with TRBD1. Trimming removed 3 bases from V and 5 bases from J; junction bases left unmatched: 5. CDR1 and CDR2 from the germline V gene are MDHEN and SYDVKM. The CDR3 totals 14 residues. The CDR3 coding sequence is TGTGCCAGCAGTTTGGGCAGGGGGCCGTATGGCTACACCTTC. Translation gives CASSLGRGPYGYTF.

The chain is built from TRBV21-1 and TRBJ2-7; the DNA was not used to check the table's D call, TRBD1. TRBV21-1 is classified as a pseudogene. CDR3 length equals 14 residues. This CDR3 reads CASSKGTGGYEQYF. The CDR3, as DNA: TGTGCCAGCAGCAAGGGGACAGGGGGGTACGAGCAGTACTTC.